The 5 T cell receptor beta chains below all came from one sample that was sequenced in a study of control samples from healthy donors and cancer patients. Libraries were prepared by immunoSEQ multiplex PCR; TCRdb keeps only in-frame clonotypes and omits some of them. The table has 69,000 or so clones, 85% to 95% seen once. Input material: blood. The origin of the receptors is a woman aged 25 to 39 in good health.

The chain links TRBV9 to TRBJ1-4; 7 bases match TRBD1. Germline assignment: CDR1 SGDLS and CDR2 YYNGEE. The CDR3 has 16 amino acids. Losses at the gene ends were 0 bases for V and 7 bases for J; bases not matched to a gene: 9. CDR3: CASSVGEGGGGEKLFF. The DNA of the CDR3 is TGTGCCAGCAGCGTAGGGGAAGGGGGCGGAGGTGAAAAACTGTTTTTT.

The chain links TRBV2 to TRBJ1-4; D ambiguous. The CDR3 loop spans 14 amino acids. The germline gives CDR1 SNHLY, CDR2 FYNNEI. Deletions cut 6 bases from V and 6 bases from J, with 14 bases between. The CDR3 coding sequence is TGTGCCAGCAGAGACTCAAGGACGGATGAAAAACTGTTTTTT. Its translation: CASRDSRTDEKLFF.

CDR3 region: CASSFGTDFNSPLHF. CDR3 nucleotide sequence: TGCGCCAGCAGCTTCGGGACGGACTTTAATTCACCCCTCCACTTT. The chain has TRBV5-1 and TRBJ1-6, with a tentative D call TRBD1 (5 bases). The V gene's germline CDR1 is SGHRS and CDR2 YFSETQ. This CDR3 contains 15 residues. The ends were cut back, 2 bases at V and 6 bases at J, with 12 bases in the middle.

The chain employs TRBV12-5 and TRBJ1-1; tentatively, D is TRBD1 (5 bases). Trimming pared 10 bases from V and 4 bases from J, leaving 10 bases between. Germline V CDR1 and CDR2: LGHNT, FRNRAP. This CDR3 has 11 amino acids. CDR3 nucleotides: TGTGCTACCAGTGGGGGCACTGAAGCTTTCTTT. Translated: CATSGGTEAFF.

The chain recombines TRBV3-1 (or the pseudogene TRBV3-2) with TRBJ1-2; D unresolved. The CDR3 runs to 15 residues. The V end lost 5 bases, the J end lost 8 bases, and 21 bases lay between the germline ends. Germline V gene data show CDR1 as LGHDT and CDR2 as YNNKEL (reference sequence). The CDR3 DNA reads TGTGCCAGCAGCTCCCCCGTTGGAGGGATTGACGGCTACACCTTC. This encodes CASSSPVGGIDGYTF.